These T cell receptor beta chains were read from a single sample in a study of cytomegalovirus exposure and HLA in healthy donors. Produced via immunoSEQ multiplex PCR; TCRdb's table is partial and in-frame only. Among 160,000 or so clones listed, approximately 79% were seen once. Sequencing was done on a sample of PBMCs. The receptors derive from a man aged 40-50 years in good health and CMV-seropositive. CDR3s include the opening cysteine and the closing phenylalanine or tryptophan. A D gene is named only where the DNA matches it firmly. Expanded clones are given a class, and other clones once, few, many or no size at all.

- | TRBJ1-1 | - | TRBV2 | TGTGCCAGCAGTGTTCAGTGGAACACTGAAGCTTTCTTT | CASSVQWNTEAFF
- | TRBJ2-2 | - | TRBV14 | TGTGCCAGCAGACGGGACTGGGGGACCGGGGAGCTGTTTTTT | CASRRDWGTGELFF
- | TRBJ2-5 | TRBD1 | TRBV6-5 | TGTGCCAGCAGTCGCCCGGGGACAGGGCGGCAGACCCAGTACTTC | CASSRPGTGRQTQYF
- | TRBJ1-2 | - | TRBV14 | TGTGCCAGCAGCCCACACGCGACCCAGGGAGGTGGCTACACCTTC | CASSPHATQGGGYTF
- | TRBJ2-5 | TRBD2 | TRBV5-4 | TGTGCCAGCAGCGCCCGACTAGCGGGAGGAAGAGTAGAGACCCAGTACTTC | CASSARLAGGRVETQYF
- | TRBJ2-5 | - | TRBV5-4 | TGTGCCAGCAGCTTGGCAGGAAACCAAGAGACCCAGTACTTC | CASSLAGNQETQYF
- | TRBJ1-1 | - | TRBV20-1 | TGCAGTGGCGCTCGAAACGGTGAAGCTTTCTTT | CSGARNGEAFF
once | TRBJ2-3 | - | TRBV5-1 | TGCGCCAGCAGCTCAACGGGGATTTCAGATACGCAGTATTTT | CASSSTGISDTQYF
- | TRBJ2-1 | TRBD2 | TRBV10-1 | TGCGCCAGCAGTGACCCCGGGACTAGAGGCTCGCAGTTCTTC | CASSDPGTRGSQFF
- | TRBJ2-3 | TRBD1 | TRBV7-2 | TGTGCCAGCAGCTTGAGGACAGGGTTGACAGATACGCAGTATTTT | CASSLRTGLTDTQYF
- | TRBJ1-4 | - | TRBV7-9 | TGTGCCAGCAGCTTAATGCGGGATGGAGGTGAAAAACTGTTTTTT | CASSLMRDGGEKLFF
- | TRBJ2-7 | TRBD2 | TRBV5-1 | TGCGCCAGCCGGGGGGATGCATCCGAGCAGTACTTC | CASRGDASEQYF
- | TRBJ1-5 | - | TRBV7-8 | TGTGCCAGCAGCTTAGGCAGTCCGGGTATGGGGCCCCAGCATTTT | CASSLGSPGMGPQHF
- | TRBJ2-3 | - | TRBV7-2 | TGTGCCAGCAGCTCGTACAGGGGGGGAGGCACAGATACGCAGTATTTT | CASSSYRGGGTDTQYF
- | TRBJ1-5 | - | TRBV30 | TGTGCCTGGAGTGTAGACCGGGTTGGAGGTCACAATCAGCCCCAGCATTTT | CAWSVDRVGGHNQPQHF